Listed below are T cell receptor beta chains from one sample, sequenced in a study of cytomegalovirus exposure and HLA in healthy donors. The method was immunoSEQ multiplex PCR; TCRdb's version includes in-frame clones alone and lacks a portion of them. Reported are around 36,000 clones; the ten largest clones contain 3% to 4%. The sample consisted of PBMCs. The receptor set was obtained from a woman in her thirties in good health and CMV-seropositive. The CDR3 runs from the conserved cysteine through the conserved F or W.

v_gene	CDR3aa
TRBV29-1	CSAGQGAHEQYF
TRBV28	CASTAYNEQFF
TRBV19	CASKSAGGSDEQYF
TRBV19	CASRTGGAEAFF
TRBV11-3	CASSLGEGVGQETQYF
TRBV11-2	CASSSTSGGLEQFF
TRBV11-3	CASSLSGGTEAFF
TRBV6-6	CASSWRGGRNEQFF
TRBV5-4	CASSSLGGTGGAGNYGYTF
TRBV10-3	CAISGTGGFRAFF
TRBV9	CASSVDMGLQYGYTF
TRBV10-2	CASSDFPGGAYGYTF
TRBV6-1	CASRWEGEAFF
TRBV5-1	CASSEQGVSPYEQYF
TRBV7-9	CASSLGRGPDGYTF
TRBV5-1	CASRTGLLGSPLHF
TRBV11-3	CASSPRQGARSETQYF
TRBV4-1	CASSQGGENIQYF
TRBV5-6	CASSIRDRGAEAFF
TRBV7-9	CASSLSSGGGYEQYF
TRBV18	CASSPPARVRANVLTF
TRBV6-4	CASQLSPGQGNYGYTF
TRBV2	CASSAGTSGGLQETQYF
TRBV7-2	CASSLAWRSYEQYF
TRBV19	CASSIDPDRGYEQYF
TRBV20-1	CSARGSGYTF
TRBV7-6	CASSLAGSGGCETQYF
TRBV2	CASSGWGGGSNQPQHF
TRBV11-2	CASSLSLVGAVTDTQYF
TRBV6-1	CASITPGQRSGYTF
TRBV10-3	CAISGGTHYNSPLHF
TRBV6-8	CASSYGTGDLTKYLQETQYF
TRBV6-5	CASSYRDSRGGGYTF
TRBV7-9	CASSLQTGERDEQYF
TRBV19	CASSRDSYEQYF
TRBV9	CASSPYSGQGTYEQYF
TRBV7-8	CASSPRANYGYTF
TRBV9	CASSVGGEDNEQFF
TRBV19	CASCPPGGEQFF
TRBV6-5	CASRRSGEAFF
TRBV5-3	CARSYGTSGGCDYEQYF
TRBV5-4	CASSRTPDRDQPQHF
TRBV13	CASSFPGSTEAFF
TRBV6-1	CASSEAWAANTEAFF
TRBV2	CASSTQGLDHNEQFF
TRBV6-5	CASSPRPTDTQYF
TRBV5-4	CASSFLYRQGGSGELFF
TRBV7-8	CASSPYRTGGPTDTQYF
TRBV5-6	CASSRGTTGANGYTF
TRBV6-4	CASSATGTGTEAFF
TRBV4-1	CASSQQGAEAFF
TRBV11-3	CASSLGGTYANEKLFF
TRBV4-1	CASSQDINRGRTDTQYF
TRBV19	CASSIKREDQPQHF
TRBV19	CASEGQGSISNQPQHF
TRBV7-7	CASSPFGTGAEAFF
TRBV7-9	CASSSIGGGAGNEQFF
TRBV5-8	CASSLSPHRSYEQYF
TRBV7-9	CASSLEPGTGSHEQYF